Listed here are 22 T cell receptor beta chains from one sample, sequenced in a study of human T cells and chemical hapten exposure. Indicated treatment: therapeutic diphenylcyclopropenone sensitization with weekly scalp DPC. The study used a library that attached unique molecular identifiers to individual cDNA molecules. Using its own MiXCR run on the reads, TCRdb lists one record per CDR3 protein. Among some 4,900 distinct CDR3 sequences listed, roughly three fifths were seen once. This sample comprised whole blood, obtained before DPC sensitization or 2, 6, or about 24 weeks after (not recorded which). Every receptor here comes from an adult with alopecia areata. Some clones in this sample may be carry-over from other donors' samples. This table probably holds off-target reads from a library built for another chain.

The CDR3 bases are TGCAGTGCTAGTCGGACTAGCGGATTGGGGGAGACCCAGTACTTC. Protein sequence: CSASRTSGLGETQYF. V usage is TRBV20-1 and J usage is TRBJ2-5; 10 bases line up with TRBD2. Trimming at V came to 3 bases and at J to 5 bases, leaving 9 bases not matched to a gene. Germline V gene lookup returns CDR1 DFQATT and CDR2 SNEGSKA (reference sequence). The CDR3 loop spans 15 amino acids.

This clonotype was seen a single time. The chain couples TRBV12-3 or TRBV12-4 to TRBJ2-5, with no clear D. The CDR3 has 11 residues. With 6 bases removed from V and 5 bases from J, the gap between germline ends came to 7 bases. Here the CDR3 reads CASRIGETQYF. In DNA form, the CDR3 reads TGTGCCAGCAGAATTGGGGAGACCCAGTACTTC.

The V and J genes are TRBV6-4 and TRBJ2-2, with D hard to call. The CDR3 covers 13 residues. Germline V CDR1 and CDR2: MRHNA, SNTAGT. The ends were cut back, 4 bases at V and 4 bases at J, with 7 bases in the middle. The CDR3 DNA reads TGTGCCAGCAGTGTGGGTTCCACCGGGGAGCTGTTTTTT. Its protein is CASSVGSTGELFF.

This clonotype was picked up a small number of times. The CDR3 reads CATSASGTVETQYF. The CDR3 DNA reads as TGTGCCACCAGTGCTAGCGGGACCGTCGAGACCCAGTACTTC. The chain has TRBV24-1 and TRBJ2-5, with 9 nucleotides matching TRBD2. This CDR3 has 14 amino acids. With V trimmed by 5 bases and J by 5 bases, 5 bases remained unmatched. CDR1 and CDR2 from the germline V gene are KGHDR and SFDVKD.

V usage is TRBV6-2 or TRBV6-3 and J usage is TRBJ2-7; D unclear. Trimming pared 0 bases from V and 3 bases from J, leaving 9 bases between. Germline V gene data show CDR1 as MNHEY and CDR2 as SVGEGT. CDR3 length: 14 amino acids. The CDR3 loop is CASSYSENNYEQYF. CDR3 in DNA: TGTGCCAGCAGTTACTCCGAGAATAACTACGAGCAGTACTTC.

This clonotype was counted a single time. The chain has TRBV7-6 and TRBJ2-1; 12 bases fit TRBD2. After removal of 10 bases from V and 2 bases from J, the junction contained 12 bases not matched to a gene. This CDR3 contains 17 residues. Germline assignment: CDR1 SGHVS and CDR2 FNYEAQ. CDR3 coding DNA: TGTGCCACCTCGGGGCGACTAGCGGGAGACCCCTACAATGAGCAGTTCTTC. This gives the protein CATSGRLAGDPYNEQFF.

The chain carries TRBV19 and TRBJ2-6; tentative D call: TRBD2 (5 bases). The V end was cut by 7 bases, the J end by 4 bases, with 14 bases between. The CDR3 has 15 residues. In germline, CDR1 is LNHDA, CDR2 SQIVND (reference sequence). The CDR3 coding sequence is TGTGCCAGTAAAGAAAGAGGGAGAGGGGCCAACGTCCTGACTTTC. Translating it yields CASKERGRGANVLTF.

This clonotype was observed a single time. The chain carries TRBV28 and TRBJ2-5; 11 positions agree with TRBD2. Trimming at V came to 3 bases and at J to 5 bases, leaving 8 bases not matched to a gene. Germline V gene data show CDR1 as MDHEN and CDR2 as SYDVKM. The CDR3 consists of 16 residues. This CDR3 reads CASSLASGRPGETQYF. For the CDR3, the DNA is TGTGCCAGCAGTTTGGCTAGCGGGAGGCCCGGGGAGACCCAGTACTTC.

The CDR3 reads CSARVLSQGRGGEQYF. Here the CDR3 DNA reads TGCAGTGCTAGAGTCCTTTCTCAGGGGAGGGGAGGCGAGCAGTACTTC. The rearrangement uses TRBV20-1 and TRBJ2-7, with a tentative D call TRBD2 (7 bases). Germline-derived CDR1 and CDR2 are DFQATT and SNEGSKA (reference sequence). Trimming cost V 1 base and J 6 bases, with 22 bases left between them. This CDR3 spans 16 amino acids.

There are a few counts of this clonotype. V usage is TRBV20-1 and J usage is TRBJ2-6; TRBD2 agrees at 10 bases. The ends lost 6 bases at V and 1 base at J; junction bases unmatched: 9. From germline, CDR1 is DFQATT and CDR2 SNEGSKA (reference sequence). The CDR3 sequence is 17 residues long. The CDR3 nucleotides are TGCAGTGCCTATACTAGCGGGACGACTTCTGGGGCCAACGTCCTGACTTTC. Amino acid sequence: CSAYTSGTTSGANVLTF.

The chain recombines TRBV5-4 with TRBJ2-4; 10 bases fit TRBD2. Germline CDR1 is SGHNT and CDR2 is YYREEE (reference sequence). V lost 4 bases to trimming and J lost 8 bases; unmatched junction nucleotides: 6. The CDR3 is 14 residues long. The chain's CDR3 is CASSPGTSVDIQYF. CDR3 nucleotides: TGTGCCAGCAGCCCCGGGACTAGCGTTGACATTCAGTACTTC.

The chain joins TRBV27 to TRBJ2-4; tentative D call: TRBD1 (5 bases). The CDR3 has 13 residues. The germline CDR1 and CDR2 sequences are MNHEY and SMNVEV (reference sequence). Trimming took off 9 bases at V and 2 bases at J, with 11 bases between the two ends. CDR3 bases: TGTGCCAGTTCTAGGGGATCCAAAAACATTCAGTACTTC. Translation: CASSRGSKNIQYF.

The gene calls are TRBV6-1 and TRBJ2-7; no firm D call. V was clipped by 5 bases and J by 2 bases, with 10 bases between them. Germline CDR1 and CDR2: MNHNS and SASEGT. The CDR3 is made up of 13 amino acids. The CDR3 spells CASSRTVTYEQYF. In DNA form, the CDR3 reads TGTGCCAGCAGTCGGACGGTTACCTACGAGCAGTACTTC.

The rearrangement links TRBV11-2 to TRBJ2-1; the D gene is possibly TRBD1 (6 bases). The CDR3 consists of 15 residues. Deletions cut 5 bases from V and 3 bases from J, with 14 bases between. The germline V gene has CDR1 SGHAT and CDR2 FQNNGV. CDR3 nucleotides: TGTGCCAGCAGCGTCCGAGGACAGTTCTACAATGAGCAGTTCTTC. Its translation is CASSVRGQFYNEQFF.

This chain links TRBV28 with TRBJ1-3, with TRBD1 as a possible D gene (5 bases). Trimming removed 3 bases from V and 0 bases from J, with 9 bases in between. Germline assignment: CDR1 MDHEN and CDR2 SYDVKM. The CDR3 consists of 15 residues. The CDR3 nucleotides read TGTGCCAGCAGTTTGCAGGGATTCTCTGGAAACACCATATATTTT. It specifies CASSLQGFSGNTIYF.

The V gene is TRBV28, the J gene TRBJ2-6; D is ambiguous. Trimming took off 6 bases at V and 0 bases at J, with 9 bases between the two ends. This CDR3 is 15 amino acids long. Germline assignment: CDR1 MDHEN and CDR2 SYDVKM. The CDR3 spells CASSSASSGANVLTF. CDR3 coding DNA: TGTGCCAGCAGCAGCGCCAGCTCTGGGGCCAACGTCCTGACTTTC.

This clonotype was observed a few times. The J gene is TRBJ2-6, the V gene TRBV20-1, with D unclear. The V end lost 5 bases, the J end lost 0 bases, and 8 bases lay between the germline ends. From germline, CDR1 is DFQATT and CDR2 SNEGSKA (reference sequence). This CDR3 is built from 14 residues. The CDR3 region is CSAQTYSGANVLTF. DNA of the CDR3: TGCAGTGCTCAAACCTACTCTGGGGCCAACGTCCTGACTTTC.

As concerns this clonotype: At one end, the junction sequence differs from germline, possibly due to a read error. This chain connects TRBV11-3 to TRBJ2-1; no firm D call. The length of the CDR3 is 11 residues. Germline V lookup: CDR1 SGHNT, CDR2 YENEEA. For the CDR3, the DNA is TGTGTCAGCAGCTTCGAGGATGAGCAGTTCTTC. This codes for CVSSFEDEQFF.

The chain is built from TRBV3-1 and TRBJ2-4; no definite D call. Trimming took off 2 bases at V and 0 bases at J, with 14 bases between the two ends. There are 17 residues in the CDR3. Germline V gives CDR1 LGHDT, CDR2 YNNKEL (reference sequence). For the CDR3, the DNA is TGTGCCAGCAGCCAATATAGGCAGGCCGGAGCCAAAAACATTCAGTACTTC. It is translated as CASSQYRQAGAKNIQYF.

This clonotype was detected only a few times. The chain has TRBV11-3 and TRBJ2-7; perhaps TRBD1 as D (5 bases). V lost 5 bases and J lost 6, with 17 bases in between. The CDR3 runs 14 residues. CDR1 and CDR2 from the germline V gene are SGHNT and YENEEA. CDR3 coding DNA: TGTGCCAGCAGCCTTCCGCCCCAGGGAAGCGAGCAGTACTTC. Protein product: CASSLPPQGSEQYF.

The rearrangement links TRBV5-4 to TRBJ2-1; 14 positions match TRBD2. Germline V gene sequence: CDR1 SGHNT, CDR2 YYREEE (reference sequence). V gave up 4 bases and J gave up 5 bases; unmatched junction bases: 5. The CDR3 has 16 residues. This chain's CDR3 is CASSRRGLAGDNEQFF. CDR3 in DNA: TGTGCCAGCAGCCGCCGGGGACTAGCGGGGGACAATGAGCAGTTCTTC. The whole variable domain, remainder taken from reference TRBV5-4 and TRBJ2-1, is ETGVTQSPTHLIKTRGQQVTLRCSSQSGHNTVSWYQQALGQGPQFIFQYYREEENGRGNFPPRFSGLQFPNYSSELNVNALELDDSALYLCASSRRGLAGDNEQFFGPGTRLTVL.

The chain couples TRBV5-1 to TRBJ2-7; 9 positions match TRBD1. The germline V gene has CDR1 SGHRS and CDR2 YFSETQ. This CDR3 spans 14 amino acids. The trim removed 6 bases at V and 6 bases at J, leaving 10 bases unmatched. CDR3 nucleotide sequence: TGCGCCAGCACATACGCCGGGACAGGGACCGAGCAGTACTTC. Its translation: CASTYAGTGTEQYF.